This TCR beta chain came from a study of blood T cell repertoires in COVID-19. Study context: Acute and convalescent COVID-19 specimens originated in the United States, Italy and Spain. PBMCs, B-cell-depleted T cells, or T cells provided the cDNA or gDNA that made up the material.

Under the authors' procedure: Reference gene primers were amplified, and this amplification served to estimate nucleated cell counts. Sequencing was performed with immunoSEQ multiplex PCR; in TCRdb, only in-frame clones are kept and a portion is missing. V and J calls and clone size are copied from that table; D and trimming were computed from the DNA. The table includes fewer than 85,000 clones, around 88% detected once. V shed 2 bases, J shed 0 bases, and the junction held 7 bases outside the gene matches. Germline V gene lookup returns CDR1 SGHTA and CDR2 FQGNSA. This CDR3 is 16 amino acids long. Source material: peripheral blood. The TCR sequence derives from a man aged 55 to 70 with acute or convalescent COVID-19. The chain is built from TRBV7-2 and TRBJ2-7; 7 nucleotides agree with TRBD2. Here the CDR3 reads CASSLLGLGSSYEQYF. The CDR3 DNA reads TGTGCCAGCAGCTTATTAGGACTAGGGAGCTCCTACGAGCAGTACTTC. The full variable domain, completed using reference TRBV7-2 and TRBJ2-7, is GAGVSQSPSNKVTEKGKDVELRCDPISGHTALYWYRQSLGQGLEFLIYFQGNSAPDKSGLPSDRFSAERTGGSVSTLTIQRTQQEDSAVYLCASSLLGLGSSYEQYFGPGTRLTVT.